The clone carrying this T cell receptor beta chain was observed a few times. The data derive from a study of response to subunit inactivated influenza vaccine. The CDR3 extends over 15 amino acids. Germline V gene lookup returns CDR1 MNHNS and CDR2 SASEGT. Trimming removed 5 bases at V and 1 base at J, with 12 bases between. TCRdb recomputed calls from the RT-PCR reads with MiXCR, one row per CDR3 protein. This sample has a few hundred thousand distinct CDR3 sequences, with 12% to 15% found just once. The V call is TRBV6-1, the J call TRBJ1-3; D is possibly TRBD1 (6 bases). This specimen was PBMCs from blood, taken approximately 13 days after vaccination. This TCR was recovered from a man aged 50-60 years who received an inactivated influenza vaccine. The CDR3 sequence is CASSRGTGSGNTIYF. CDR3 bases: TGTGCCAGCAGTAGGGGGACGGGGTCTGGAAACACCATATATTTT.